A single T cell receptor beta chain is shown here with its context. What it recognizes is unknown. The V gene's germline CDR1 is GTSNPN and CDR2 SVGIG (reference sequence). The CDR3 length is 11 residues. Trimming pared 5 bases from V and 0 bases from J, leaving 5 bases between. These data come from a study of CD8+ T cells in alopecia areata. Turning to the study itself: Patients in the study were on tofacitinib for 6 to 18 months, then off it for 6 months.

General study findings and limits: Many expanded lesional clones persisted in scalp and blood during tofacitinib treatment.

The treatment: oral pan-JAK inhibitor, 5-10 mg twice daily. In alopecia areata patients, both lesional scalp punch biopsies and peripheral blood were collected. Using a FACSAria, the CD4+ and CD8+ T cells were sorted from the PBMCs. The authors extracted RNA and reverse transcribed it into cDNA as the sequencing template. Generated by immunoSEQ multiplex PCR, the TCRdb table keeps only in-frame clones and is missing some. Here the sample spans over 100,000 clones, 53% being singletons. This rearrangement joins TRBV30 to TRBJ2-7, with unresolved D. This TCR was recovered from a human donor with alopecia areata. This sample comprised CD4+ T cells sorted from blood, obtained at week 4, from a patient treated with tofacitinib. CDR3 sequence reads: CAWGSSYEQYF. The CDR3 DNA reads TGTGCCTGGGGAAGCTCCTACGAGCAGTACTTC.